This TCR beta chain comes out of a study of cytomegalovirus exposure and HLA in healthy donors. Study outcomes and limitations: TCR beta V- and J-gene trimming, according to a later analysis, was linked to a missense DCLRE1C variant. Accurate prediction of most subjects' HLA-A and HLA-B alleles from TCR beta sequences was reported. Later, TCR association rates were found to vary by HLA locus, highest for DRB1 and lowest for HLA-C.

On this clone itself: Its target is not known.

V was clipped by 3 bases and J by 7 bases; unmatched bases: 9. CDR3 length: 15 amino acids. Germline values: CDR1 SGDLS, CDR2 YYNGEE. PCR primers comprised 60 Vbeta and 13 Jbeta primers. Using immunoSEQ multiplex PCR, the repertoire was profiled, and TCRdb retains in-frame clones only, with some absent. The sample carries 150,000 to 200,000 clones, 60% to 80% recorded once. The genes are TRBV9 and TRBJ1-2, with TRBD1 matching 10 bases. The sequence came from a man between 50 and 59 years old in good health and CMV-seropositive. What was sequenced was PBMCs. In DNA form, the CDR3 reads TGTGCCAGCAGCGGACGACAGGGGGCGTTATTTGGCTACACCTTC. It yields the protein CASSGRQGALFGYTF.